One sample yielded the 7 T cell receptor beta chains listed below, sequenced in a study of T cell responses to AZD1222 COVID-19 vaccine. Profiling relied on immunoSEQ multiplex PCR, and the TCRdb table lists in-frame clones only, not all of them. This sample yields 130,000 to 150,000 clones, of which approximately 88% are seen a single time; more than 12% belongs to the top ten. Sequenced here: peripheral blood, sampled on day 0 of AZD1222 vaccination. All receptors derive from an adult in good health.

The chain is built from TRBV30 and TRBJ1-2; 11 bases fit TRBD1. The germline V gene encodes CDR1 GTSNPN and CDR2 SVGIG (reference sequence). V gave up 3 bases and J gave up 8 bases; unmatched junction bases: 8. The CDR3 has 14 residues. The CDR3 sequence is CAWSRTGTGGGYTF. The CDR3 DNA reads TGTGCCTGGAGCCGGACCGGGACAGGGGGGGGCTACACCTTC.

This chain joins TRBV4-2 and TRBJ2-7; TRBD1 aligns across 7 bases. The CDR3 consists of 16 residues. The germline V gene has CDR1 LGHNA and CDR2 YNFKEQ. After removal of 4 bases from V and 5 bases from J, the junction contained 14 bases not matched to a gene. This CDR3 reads CASSRFYVQGFDEQYF. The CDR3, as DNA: TGTGCCAGCAGCCGCTTCTATGTACAGGGGTTCGACGAGCAGTACTTC.

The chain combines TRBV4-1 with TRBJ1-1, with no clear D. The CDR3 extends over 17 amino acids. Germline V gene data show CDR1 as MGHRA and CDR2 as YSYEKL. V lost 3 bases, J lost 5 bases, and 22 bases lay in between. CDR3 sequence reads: CASSQAAGYEAGTEAFF. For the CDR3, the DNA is TGCGCCAGCAGCCAGGCCGCGGGGTACGAGGCGGGTACTGAAGCTTTCTTT.

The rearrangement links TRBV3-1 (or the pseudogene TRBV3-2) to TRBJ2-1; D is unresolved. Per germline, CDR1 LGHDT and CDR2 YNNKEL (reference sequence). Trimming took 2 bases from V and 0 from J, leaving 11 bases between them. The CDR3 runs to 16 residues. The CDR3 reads CASSQNKGYSYNEQFF. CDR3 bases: TGTGCCAGCAGCCAAAATAAGGGTTACTCCTACAATGAGCAGTTCTTC.

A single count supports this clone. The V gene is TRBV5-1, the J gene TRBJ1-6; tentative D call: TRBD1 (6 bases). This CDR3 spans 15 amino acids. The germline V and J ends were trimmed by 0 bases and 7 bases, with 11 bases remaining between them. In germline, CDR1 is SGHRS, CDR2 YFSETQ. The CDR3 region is CASSLAGAVNSPLHF. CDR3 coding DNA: TGCGCCAGCAGCTTGGCGGGGGCGGTGAATTCACCCCTCCACTTT. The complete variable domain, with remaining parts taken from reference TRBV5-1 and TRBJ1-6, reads KAGVTQTPRYLIKTRGQQVTLSCSPISGHRSVSWYQQTPGQGLQFLFEYFSETQRNKGNFPGRFSGRQFSNSRSEMNVSTLELGDSALYLCASSLAGAVNSPLHFGNGTRLTVT.

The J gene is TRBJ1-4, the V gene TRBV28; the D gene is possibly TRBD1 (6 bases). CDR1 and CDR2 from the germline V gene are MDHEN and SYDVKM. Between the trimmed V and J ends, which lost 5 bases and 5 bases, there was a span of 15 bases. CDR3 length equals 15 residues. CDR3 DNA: TGTGCCAGCAGTGGACAGACGGGTTCAAATGAAAAACTGTTTTTT. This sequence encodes CASSGQTGSNEKLFF.

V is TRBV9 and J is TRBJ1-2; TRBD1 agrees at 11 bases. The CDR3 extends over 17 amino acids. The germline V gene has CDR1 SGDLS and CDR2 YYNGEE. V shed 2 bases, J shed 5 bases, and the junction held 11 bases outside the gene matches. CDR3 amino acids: CASSVSRGTGGNYGYTF. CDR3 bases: TGTGCCAGCAGCGTCTCCAGAGGGACAGGGGGTAATTATGGCTACACCTTC.